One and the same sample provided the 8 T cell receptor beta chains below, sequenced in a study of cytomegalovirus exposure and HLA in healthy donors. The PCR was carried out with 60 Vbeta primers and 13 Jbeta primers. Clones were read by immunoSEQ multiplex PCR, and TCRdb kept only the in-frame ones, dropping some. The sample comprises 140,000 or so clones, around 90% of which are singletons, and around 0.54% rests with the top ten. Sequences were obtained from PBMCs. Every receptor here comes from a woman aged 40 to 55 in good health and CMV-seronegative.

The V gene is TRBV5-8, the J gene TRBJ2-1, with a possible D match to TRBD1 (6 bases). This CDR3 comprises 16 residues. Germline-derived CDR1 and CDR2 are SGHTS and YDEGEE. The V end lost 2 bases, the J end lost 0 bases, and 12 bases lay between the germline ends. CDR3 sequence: CASSLTGPSSYNEQFF. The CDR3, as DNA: TGTGCCAGCAGCTTAACAGGGCCTAGCTCCTACAATGAGCAGTTCTTC.

CDR3: CASSPRTRTYEQYF. CDR3 bases: TGCGCCAGCAGCCCCCGGACACGGACCTACGAGCAGTACTTC. The V and J genes are TRBV5-1 and TRBJ2-7; D may be TRBD1 (5 bases). The V end was cut by 4 bases, the J end by 2 bases, with 13 bases between. CDR1 and CDR2 from the germline V gene are SGHRS and YFSETQ. The CDR3 has 14 residues.

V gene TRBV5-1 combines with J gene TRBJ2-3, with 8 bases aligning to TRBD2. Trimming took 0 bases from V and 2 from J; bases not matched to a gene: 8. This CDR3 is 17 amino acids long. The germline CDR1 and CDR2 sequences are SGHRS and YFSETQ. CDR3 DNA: TGCGCCAGCAGCTTGGGGGTCAGCGGGAGTACCACAGATACGCAGTATTTT. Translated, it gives CASSLGVSGSTTDTQYF. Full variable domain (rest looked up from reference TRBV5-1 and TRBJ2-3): KAGVTQTPRYLIKTRGQQVTLSCSPISGHRSVSWYQQTPGQGLQFLFEYFSETQRNKGNFPGRFSGRQFSNSRSEMNVSTLELGDSALYLCASSLGVSGSTTDTQYFGPGTRLTVL.

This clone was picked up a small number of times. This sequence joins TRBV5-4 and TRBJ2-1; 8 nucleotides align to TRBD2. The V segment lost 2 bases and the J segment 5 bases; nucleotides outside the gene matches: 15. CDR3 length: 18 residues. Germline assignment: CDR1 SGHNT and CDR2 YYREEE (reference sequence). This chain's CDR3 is CASSFGVLAGGVNNEQFF. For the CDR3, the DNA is TGTGCCAGCAGCTTTGGTGTTCTCGCGGGAGGAGTAAACAATGAGCAGTTCTTC. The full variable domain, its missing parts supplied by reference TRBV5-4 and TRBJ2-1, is ETGVTQSPTHLIKTRGQQVTLRCSSQSGHNTVSWYQQALGQGPQFIFQYYREEENGRGNFPPRFSGLQFPNYSSELNVNALELDDSALYLCASSFGVLAGGVNNEQFFGPGTRLTVL.

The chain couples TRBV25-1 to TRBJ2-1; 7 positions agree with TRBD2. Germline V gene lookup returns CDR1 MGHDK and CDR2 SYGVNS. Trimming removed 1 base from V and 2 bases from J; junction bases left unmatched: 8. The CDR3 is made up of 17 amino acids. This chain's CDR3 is CASSEFGLAVPYNEQFF. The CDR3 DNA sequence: TGTGCCAGCAGTGAATTCGGGCTAGCGGTGCCCTACAATGAGCAGTTCTTC.

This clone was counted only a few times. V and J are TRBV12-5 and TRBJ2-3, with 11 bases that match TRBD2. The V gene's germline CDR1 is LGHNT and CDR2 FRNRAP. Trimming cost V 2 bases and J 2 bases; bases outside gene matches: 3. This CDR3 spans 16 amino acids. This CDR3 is CASGLTSGSVTDTQYF. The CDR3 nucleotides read TGTGCTAGTGGTTTGACTAGCGGGAGTGTCACAGATACGCAGTATTTT.

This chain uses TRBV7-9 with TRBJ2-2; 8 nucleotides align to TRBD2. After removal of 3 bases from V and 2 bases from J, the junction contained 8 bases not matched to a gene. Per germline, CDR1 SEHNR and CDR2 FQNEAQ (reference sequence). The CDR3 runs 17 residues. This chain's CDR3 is CASSFPSGRSNTGELFF. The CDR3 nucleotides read TGTGCCAGCAGCTTCCCTAGCGGGCGATCTAACACCGGGGAGCTGTTTTTT.

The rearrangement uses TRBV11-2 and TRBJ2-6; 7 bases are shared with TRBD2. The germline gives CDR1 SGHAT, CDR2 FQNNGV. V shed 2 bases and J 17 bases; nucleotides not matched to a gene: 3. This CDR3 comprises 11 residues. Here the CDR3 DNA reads TGTGCCAGCAGCTTACGGGAGGAGTTGACTTTC. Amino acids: CASSLREELTF.